One and the same sample provided the 16 T cell receptor beta chains below, sequenced in a study of persistence of HIV-infected CD4 T cells (dated by TCRdb to the early 2020s). The immunoSEQ hsTCRB assay version 4 in survey mode was used to sequence TCRbeta repertoires from genomic DNA. In its TCRdb copy, this immuneACCESS table keeps in-frame sequences only and misses some clones. Where compared with another copy, unresolved V genes explain less than half of these, and the others have no known cause. This sample is represented by about 19,000 clones; approximately 65% of them were singletons. The ten largest clones capture approximately 1.9% of the sample. These receptors' targets are unknown. In the paper's terms, the treatment or condition label means: suppressive antiretroviral therapy. A pool of overlapping 15-mer peptides from HIV-1 Gag, at about 0.92 ug per peptide per mL, was used to stimulate the cells. CD4+ T cells that responded were sorted based on upregulation of both CD40 ligand and CD69.

Sample: CD4+ T cells sorted from PBMCs after roughly 18-hour stimulation, taken from a patient who received antiretroviral therapy. In light of the paper, this sample's cell subset or site label describes: CD40L+CD69+ CD4 T cells responding to HIV-1 Gag peptides. These receptors all stem from an adult woman with HIV who was CMV-seropositive.

This rearrangement joins TRBV29-1 to TRBJ1-5; 9 bases are a match to TRBD1. This CDR3 has 12 amino acids. CDR1 and CDR2 (germline): SQVTM, ANQGSEA. Unmatched junction bases numbered 6, after V lost 4 bases and J lost 11 bases. The CDR3 DNA sequence: TGCAGCGTTGTCTGGACAGGGGAAGCCCAGCATTTT. It yields the protein CSVVWTGEAQHF. Full variable domain (remainder filled in from reference TRBV29-1 and TRBJ1-5): SAVISQKPSRDICQRGTSLTIQCQVDSQVTMMFWYRQQPGQSLTLIATANQGSEATYESGFVIDKFPISRPNLTFSTLTVSNMSPEDSSIYLCSVVWTGEAQHFGDGTRLSIL.

V gene TRBV5-1 combines with J gene TRBJ1-2; perhaps TRBD1 as D (6 bases). Per germline, CDR1 SGHRS and CDR2 YFSETQ. V dropped 3 bases and J dropped 4 bases, with 13 bases sitting between them. This CDR3 spans 14 amino acids. CDR3 protein: CASSSGQGIYGYTF. The CDR3, as DNA: TGCGCCAGCAGCTCGGGACAAGGAATCTATGGCTACACCTTC. The full variable domain, with the rest looked up from reference TRBV5-1 and TRBJ1-2, is KAGVTQTPRYLIKTRGQQVTLSCSPISGHRSVSWYQQTPGQGLQFLFEYFSETQRNKGNFPGRFSGRQFSNSRSEMNVSTLELGDSALYLCASSSGQGIYGYTFGSGTRLTVV.

The V gene is TRBV2, the J gene TRBJ1-6; D is uncertain. The CDR3 is made up of 16 amino acids. V lost 5 bases to trimming and J lost 7 bases, with 18 bases between them. The V gene's germline CDR1 is SNHLY and CDR2 FYNNEI. Written as DNA, the CDR3 is TGTGCCAGCAGTCCCGATTATACCTTAAACAATTCACCCCTCCACTTT. Translating it yields CASSPDYTLNNSPLHF.

This clone ranks as medium-sized (0.01 to 0.1%). The sample carries other DNA sequences with the same CDR3. V usage is TRBV5-1 and J usage is TRBJ1-4, with 10 bases identical to TRBD1. CDR3 length: 15 amino acids. Germline assignment: CDR1 SGHRS and CDR2 YFSETQ. Unmatched junction bases numbered 1, after V lost 2 bases and J lost 3 bases. The CDR3 sequence: CASSLGTGANEKLFF. The CDR3 region has the DNA TGCGCCAGCAGCTTAGGGACAGGGGCTAATGAAAAACTGTTTTTT. Full variable domain (rest looked up from reference TRBV5-1 and TRBJ1-4): KAGVTQTPRYLIKTRGQQVTLSCSPISGHRSVSWYQQTPGQGLQFLFEYFSETQRNKGNFPGRFSGRQFSNSRSEMNVSTLELGDSALYLCASSLGTGANEKLFFGSGTQLSVL.

This clone was seen more than once but under ten times. V and J are TRBV18 and TRBJ1-5; D is ambiguous. Between the trimmed V and J ends, which lost 2 bases and 5 bases, there was a span of 7 bases. The CDR3 spans 13 residues. The germline CDR1 and CDR2 sequences are KGHSH and LQKENI. The CDR3 here is CASSPERDQPQHF. The CDR3 region has the DNA TGTGCCAGCTCACCAGAAAGGGATCAGCCCCAGCATTTT. Filled out from reference TRBV18 and TRBJ1-5, the complete variable domain reads NAGVMQNPRHLVRRRGQEARLRCSPMKGHSHVYWYRQLPEEGLKFMVYLQKENIIDESGMPKERFSAEFPKEGPSILRIQQVVRGDSAAYFCASSPERDQPQHFGDGTRLSIL.

V is TRBV5-1 and J is TRBJ1-1; D is perhaps TRBD1 (5 bases). Germline values: CDR1 SGHRS, CDR2 YFSETQ. Trimming pared 3 bases from V and 1 base from J, leaving 10 bases between. The CDR3 loop spans 14 amino acids. The CDR3 loop reads CASSWDGRNTEAFF. DNA of the CDR3: TGCGCCAGCAGCTGGGACGGCAGGAACACTGAAGCTTTCTTT.

The chain is built from TRBV10-1 and TRBJ1-6; no definite D call. The CDR3 length is 13 residues. Germline V gene data show CDR1 as WNHNN and CDR2 as SYGVQD (reference sequence). Trimming removed 8 bases at V and 6 bases at J, with 11 bases between. The CDR3 nucleotides are TGCGCCAGCGGCCCCGGGCCTAATTCACCCCTCCACTTT. Translated: CASGPGPNSPLHF.

This clone has only a few counts. V and J are TRBV19 and TRBJ1-5, with D possibly TRBD1 on 5 matching bases. The V gene lost 6 bases and the J gene lost 7 bases, with 19 bases spanning the gap. The CDR3 contains 15 residues. Germline CDR1 and CDR2: LNHDA and SQIVND (reference sequence). CDR3 loop: CASRQEAGTVQPQHF. CDR3 in DNA: TGTGCCAGTAGACAGGAGGCAGGGACTGTACAGCCCCAGCATTTT.

As for this clone: Germline and junction disagree at one end, which may indicate a read error. The chain couples TRBV5-6 to TRBJ2-7; D remains unclear. CDR1 and CDR2 (germline): SGHDT, YYEEEE. This CDR3 is built from 13 residues. The DNA for the CDR3 is TGTGCCAGCAGGTTGGACGGATCCTACGAGCAGTACTTC. Encoded protein: CASRLDGSYEQYF.

The CDR3 region is CAIVGLGTTDTQYF. In nucleotides, the CDR3 is TGTGCCATCGTGGGACTAGGAACCACAGATACGCAGTATTTT. The V and J genes are TRBV6-5 and TRBJ2-3; 8 nucleotides line up with TRBD2. The CDR3 length is 14 residues. CDR1 is MNHEY and CDR2 is SVGAGI in the germline V gene. J lost 2 bases, V lost 10 bases, and 8 bases had no gene match.

The chain has TRBV30 and TRBJ1-2; D might be TRBD1 (5 bases). This CDR3 region has 13 residues. Trimming cost V 4 bases and J 4 bases, with 13 bases left between them. CDR1 is GTSNPN, CDR2 SVGIG, per germline (reference sequence). The CDR3 coding sequence is TGTGCCTGGACCCCAGGGCAGAGCTATGGCTACACCTTC. Protein: CAWTPGQSYGYTF.

The chain is built from TRBV6-6 and TRBJ1-2; unclear D gene. Trimming took 9 bases from V and 4 from J, leaving 18 bases between them. Germline V gives CDR1 MNHNY, CDR2 SVGAGI (reference sequence). The CDR3 runs 14 residues. Here the CDR3 reads CARLGGNSSYGYTF. Here the CDR3 DNA reads TGTGCCAGACTAGGAGGGAACAGCTCCTATGGCTACACCTTC.

The rearrangement joins TRBV20-1 to TRBJ1-5; 9 bases agree with TRBD1. With V trimmed by 3 bases and J by 4 bases, 4 bases remained unmatched. The germline V gene encodes CDR1 DFQATT and CDR2 SNEGSKA (reference sequence). The CDR3 runs to 14 residues. The CDR3 coding sequence is TGCAGTGCTAGTCAAGGGACAGGGAATCAGCCCCAGCATTTT. This encodes CSASQGTGNQPQHF.

The chain links TRBV29-1 to TRBJ2-1; D possibly corresponds to TRBD2 (5 bases). Germline CDR1 reads SQVTM; CDR2 reads ANQGSEA. The germline V and J ends were trimmed by 3 bases and 7 bases, with 16 bases remaining between them. The CDR3 is 14 residues long. The CDR3 here is CSVDISGSRNEQFF. The CDR3 coding sequence is TGCAGCGTTGATATCAGCGGCTCCCGGAATGAGCAGTTCTTC.

The V and J genes are TRBV5-1 and TRBJ1-2, with a weak D call TRBD1 (6 bases). The V end lost 1 base, the J end lost 7 bases, and 14 bases lay between the germline ends. This CDR3 spans 14 amino acids. Germline V gives CDR1 SGHRS, CDR2 YFSETQ. As DNA, the CDR3 is TGCGCCAGCAGCTTGAGCAGGGGAGGGGCTGGCTACACCTTC. Protein sequence: CASSLSRGGAGYTF.

This chain joins TRBV6-5 and TRBJ2-2; D is unclear. The length of the CDR3 is 12 residues. The germline V gene has CDR1 MNHEY and CDR2 SVGAGI. The V gene lost 4 bases and the J gene lost 3 bases, with 3 bases spanning the gap. The DNA of the CDR3 is TGTGCCAGCAGTTCATACACCGGGGAGCTGTTTTTT. It encodes CASSSYTGELFF.